This T cell receptor beta chain was identified during a study of shared clonotypes between healthy human individuals. Study results and caveats: Among non-shared clonotypes, generation probabilities were lower than among those shared by all four donors.

CD45RO-negative cells were positively selected for CCR7, leaving out terminally differentiated effector memory CD45RA+ cells. The healthy adult donors were HIV-negative and reported no recent acute infections or vaccinations. Genomic DNA of every subset was divided equally among multiple immunoSEQ plates. Authors' data handling: Because ImmunoSEQ provided only junction sequences with no quality scores, the filtering differed. Measured with immunoSEQ multiplex PCR; TCRdb has only the in-frame clones, and not every one. D and trimming were read from the DNA, whereas the V and J calls and clone size are those reported in that table. The sample holds around 2,000,000 clones, about 95% seen once. Notes on this clone: As yet, its antigen is unknown.

Sequencing was carried out using naive CD8+ T cells sorted from blood. The sequence was collected from a young man in good health.

CDR3 coding DNA: TGTGCCAGCAGCCCTATTGGAAACACCATATATTTT. It specifies CASSPIGNTIYF. This chain uses TRBV14 with TRBJ1-3; D remains unclear. Germline lookup yields CDR1 SGHDN and CDR2 FVKESK. The CDR3 length is 12 residues. With 4 bases removed from V and 3 bases from J, the gap between germline ends came to 4 bases.